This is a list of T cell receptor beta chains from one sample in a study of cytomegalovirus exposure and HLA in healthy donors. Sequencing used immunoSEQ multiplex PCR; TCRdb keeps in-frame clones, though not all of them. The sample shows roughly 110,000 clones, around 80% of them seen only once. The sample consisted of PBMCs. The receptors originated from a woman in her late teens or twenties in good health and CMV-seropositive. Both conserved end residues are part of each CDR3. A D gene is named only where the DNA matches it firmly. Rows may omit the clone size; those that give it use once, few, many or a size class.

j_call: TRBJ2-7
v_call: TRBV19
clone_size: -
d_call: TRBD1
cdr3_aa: CASSIRTGGIYEQYF
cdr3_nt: TGTGCCAGTAGTATAAGGACAGGTGGAATCTACGAGCAGTACTTC

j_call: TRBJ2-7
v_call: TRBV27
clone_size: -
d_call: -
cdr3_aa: CASSLRGAAYEQYF
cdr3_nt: TGTGCCAGCAGTTTACGGGGGGCCGCCTACGAGCAGTACTTC

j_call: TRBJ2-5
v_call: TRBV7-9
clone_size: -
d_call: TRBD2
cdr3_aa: CASSSLTSGRHQETQYF
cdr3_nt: TGTGCCAGCAGCTCCCTGACTAGCGGGAGGCACCAAGAGACCCAGTACTTC

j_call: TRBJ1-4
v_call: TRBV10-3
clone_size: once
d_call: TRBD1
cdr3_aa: CAISATGTGVEKLFF
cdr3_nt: TGTGCCATCAGTGCAACCGGGACAGGGGTAGAAAAACTGTTTTTT

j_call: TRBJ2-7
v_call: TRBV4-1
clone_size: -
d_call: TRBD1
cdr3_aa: CASSKYRQGEQYF
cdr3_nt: TGCGCCAGCAGCAAATATCGACAGGGGGAGCAGTACTTC

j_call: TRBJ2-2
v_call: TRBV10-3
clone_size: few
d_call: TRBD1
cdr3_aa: CAISEWQGENTGELFF
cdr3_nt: TGTGCCATCAGTGAATGGCAGGGGGAGAACACCGGGGAGCTGTTTTTT

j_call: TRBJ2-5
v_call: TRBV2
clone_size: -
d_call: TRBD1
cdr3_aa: CASSLGTGGSLETQYF
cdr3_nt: TGTGCCAGCAGTCTGGGGACAGGGGGCTCCTTGGAGACCCAGTACTTC

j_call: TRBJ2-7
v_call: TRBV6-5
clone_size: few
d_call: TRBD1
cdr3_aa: CASSYFVTGGEQYF
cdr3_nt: TGTGCCAGCAGTTACTTTGTGACAGGGGGCGAGCAGTACTTC

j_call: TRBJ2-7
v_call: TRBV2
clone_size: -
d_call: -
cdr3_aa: CATRRDTSYEQYF
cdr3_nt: TGTGCCACTAGAAGGGACACCTCCTACGAGCAGTACTTC

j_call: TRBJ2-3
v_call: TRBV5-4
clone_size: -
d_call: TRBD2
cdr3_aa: CASSDAGGRSTDTQYF
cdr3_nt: TGTGCCAGCAGCGACGCGGGAGGCCGAAGCACAGATACGCAGTATTTT

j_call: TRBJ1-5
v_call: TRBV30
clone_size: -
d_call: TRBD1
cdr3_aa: CAWDRGHNQPQHF
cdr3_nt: TGTGCCTGGGACAGGGGGCATAATCAGCCCCAGCATTTT

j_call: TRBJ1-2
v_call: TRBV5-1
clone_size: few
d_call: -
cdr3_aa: CASSLGQRNYGYTF
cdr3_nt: TGCGCCAGCAGCTTGGGGCAGCGTAACTATGGCTACACCTTC

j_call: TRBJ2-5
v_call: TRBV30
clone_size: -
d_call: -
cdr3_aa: CAWSAGRRGGTQYF
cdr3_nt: TGTGCCTGGAGTGCGGGACGGAGGGGGGGGACCCAGTACTTC

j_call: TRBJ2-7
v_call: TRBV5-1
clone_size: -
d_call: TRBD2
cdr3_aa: CASSLELAGEQYF
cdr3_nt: TGCGCCAGCAGCTTGGAGCTAGCGGGCGAGCAGTACTTC

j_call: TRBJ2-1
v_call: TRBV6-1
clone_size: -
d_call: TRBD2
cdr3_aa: CASGLADYNEQFF
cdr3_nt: TGTGCCAGTGGACTAGCGGACTACAATGAGCAGTTCTTC

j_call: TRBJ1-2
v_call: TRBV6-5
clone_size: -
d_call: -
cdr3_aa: CASSYLGRNGYTF
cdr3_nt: TGTGCCAGCAGTTACTTGGGGAGAAATGGCTACACCTTC

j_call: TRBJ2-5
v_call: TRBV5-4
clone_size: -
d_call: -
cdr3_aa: CASRLQDSETQYF
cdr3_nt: TGTGCCAGCAGGTTGCAGGACAGTGAGACCCAGTACTTC

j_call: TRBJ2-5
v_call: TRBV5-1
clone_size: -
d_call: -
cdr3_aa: CASREVAGVQETQYF
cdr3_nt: TGCGCCAGCAGAGAGGTAGCAGGGGTTCAAGAGACCCAGTACTTC

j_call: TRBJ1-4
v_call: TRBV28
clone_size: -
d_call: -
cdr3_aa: CASSLPGRVSTNEKLFF
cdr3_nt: TGTGCCAGCAGTTTACCCGGTAGAGTATCAACTAATGAAAAACTGTTTTTT

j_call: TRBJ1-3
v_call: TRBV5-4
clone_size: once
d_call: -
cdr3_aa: CASSLGAGAGNTIYF
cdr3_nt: TGTGCCAGCAGCTTGGGAGCGGGGGCTGGAAACACCATATATTTT

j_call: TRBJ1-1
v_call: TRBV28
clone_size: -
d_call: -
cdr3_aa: CASSLSPWRGLTEAFF
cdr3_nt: TGTGCCAGCAGTTTATCTCCCTGGAGGGGTCTCACTGAAGCTTTCTTT

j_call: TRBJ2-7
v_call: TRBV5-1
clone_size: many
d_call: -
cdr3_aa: CASSLESGPYEQYF
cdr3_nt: TGCGCCAGCAGCTTGGAGTCAGGCCCCTACGAGCAGTACTTC

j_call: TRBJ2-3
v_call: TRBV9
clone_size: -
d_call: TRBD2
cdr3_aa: CASSPRRGITDTQYF
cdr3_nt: TGTGCCAGCAGCCCAAGGCGGGGGATTACAGATACGCAGTATTTT

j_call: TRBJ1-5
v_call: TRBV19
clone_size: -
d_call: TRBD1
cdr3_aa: CASSGTGGRQPQHF
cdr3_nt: TGTGCCAGTAGTGGTACAGGGGGGAGGCAGCCCCAGCATTTT

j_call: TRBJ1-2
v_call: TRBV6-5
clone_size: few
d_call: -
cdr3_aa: CASSPGISYGYTF
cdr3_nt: TGTGCCAGCAGCCCAGGAATCTCCTATGGCTACACCTTC

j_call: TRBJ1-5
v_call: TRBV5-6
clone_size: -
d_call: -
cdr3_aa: CASSLSGGDQPQHF
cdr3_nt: TGTGCCAGCAGCTTATCTGGGGGGGATCAGCCCCAGCATTTT

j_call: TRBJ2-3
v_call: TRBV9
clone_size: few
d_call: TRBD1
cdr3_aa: CASSVDGTGTDTQYF
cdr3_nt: TGTGCCAGCAGCGTAGACGGGACAGGGACAGATACGCAGTATTTT

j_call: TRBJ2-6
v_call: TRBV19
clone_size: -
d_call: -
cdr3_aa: CASSIMSGDPSSGANVLTF
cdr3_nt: TGTGCCAGTAGTATAATGTCAGGGGACCCAAGCTCTGGGGCCAACGTCCTGACTTTC

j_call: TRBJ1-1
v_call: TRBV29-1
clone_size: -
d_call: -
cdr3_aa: CSAGFQPNTEAFF
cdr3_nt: TGCAGCGCCGGGTTCCAGCCCAACACTGAAGCTTTCTTT

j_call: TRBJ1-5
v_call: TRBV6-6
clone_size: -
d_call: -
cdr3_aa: CASTAGLSNQPQHF
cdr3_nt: TGTGCCAGCACCGCCGGACTTAGCAATCAGCCCCAGCATTTT

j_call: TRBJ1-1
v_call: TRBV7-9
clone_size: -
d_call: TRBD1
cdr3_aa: CASSPRGQDTEAFF
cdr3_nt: TGTGCCAGCAGCCCCAGGGGGCAGGACACTGAAGCTTTCTTT

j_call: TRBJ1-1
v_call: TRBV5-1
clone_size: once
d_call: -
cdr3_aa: CASSYTMRGSPENTEAFF
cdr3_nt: TGCGCCAGCAGCTATACAATGCGGGGTAGCCCAGAGAACACTGAAGCTTTCTTT

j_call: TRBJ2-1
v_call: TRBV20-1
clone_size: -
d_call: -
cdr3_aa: CSAGQFAEQFF
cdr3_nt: TGCAGTGCTGGACAGTTCGCTGAGCAGTTCTTC

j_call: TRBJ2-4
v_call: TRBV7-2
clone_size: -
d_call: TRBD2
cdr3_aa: CASGLVSGRGAKNIQYF
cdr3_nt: TGTGCCAGCGGCTTGGTTAGCGGGCGAGGGGCCAAAAACATTCAGTACTTC

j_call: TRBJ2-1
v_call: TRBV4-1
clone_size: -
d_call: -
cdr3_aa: CASSHRAYNEQFF
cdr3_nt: TGCGCCAGCAGCCACAGGGCCTACAATGAGCAGTTCTTC

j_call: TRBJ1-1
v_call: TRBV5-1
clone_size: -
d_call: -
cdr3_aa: CASRFNRDAEAFF
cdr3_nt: TGCGCCAGCAGATTTAACAGGGACGCTGAAGCTTTCTTT

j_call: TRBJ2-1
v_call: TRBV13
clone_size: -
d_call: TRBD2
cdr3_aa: CASSLGEGLAKNNEQFF
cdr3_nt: TGTGCCAGCAGCTTAGGAGAGGGACTAGCGAAGAACAATGAGCAGTTCTTC

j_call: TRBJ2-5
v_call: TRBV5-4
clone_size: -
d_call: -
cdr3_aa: CASSLVDGPGETQYF
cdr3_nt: TGTGCCAGCAGCTTGGTTGACGGCCCGGGGGAGACCCAGTACTTC

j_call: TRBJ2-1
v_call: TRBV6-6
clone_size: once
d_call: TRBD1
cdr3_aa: CASSYSATGAYNEQFF
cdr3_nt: TGTGCCAGCAGTTACTCTGCGACAGGGGCCTACAATGAGCAGTTCTTC

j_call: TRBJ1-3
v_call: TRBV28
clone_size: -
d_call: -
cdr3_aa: CASSLGGTGNTIYF
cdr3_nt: TGTGCCAGCAGTTTGGGGGGGACCGGAAACACCATATATTTT

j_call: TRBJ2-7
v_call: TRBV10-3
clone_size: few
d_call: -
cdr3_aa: CAISEAETSYEQYF
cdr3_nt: TGTGCCATCAGTGAGGCGGAGACCTCCTACGAGCAGTACTTC

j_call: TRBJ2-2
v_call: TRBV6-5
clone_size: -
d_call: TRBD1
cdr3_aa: CASSGQGNTGELFF
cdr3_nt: TGTGCCAGCAGTGGACAGGGGAACACCGGGGAGCTGTTTTTT